A single sample gave rise to the 28 T cell receptor beta chains below, sequenced in a study of shared clonotypes between healthy human individuals. Using immunoSEQ multiplex PCR, the repertoire was profiled, and TCRdb retains in-frame clones only, with some absent. The table records about 1 million clones, 60% to 80% of them present only once. The sample comprised memory CD4+ T cells sorted from blood. Indicated subset: CD45RA-negative fraction. The receptors were gathered from a man aged 18 to 30 in good health.

This rearrangement joins TRBV7-8 to TRBJ2-3, with D perhaps matching TRBD1 (6 bases). The CDR3 runs to 14 residues. Germline loops: CDR1 SGHVS, CDR2 FQNEAQ. Trimming took off 5 bases at V and 2 bases at J, with 11 bases between the two ends. The CDR3 sequence is CASSPGTYTDTQYF. The CDR3 DNA follows: TGTGCCAGCAGCCCTGGGACATACACAGATACGCAGTATTTT. The variable domain in full, completed from reference TRBV7-8 and TRBJ2-3, reads GAGVSQSPRYKVAKRGQDVALRCDPISGHVSLFWYQQALGQGPEFLTYFQNEAQLDKSGLPSDRFFAERPEGSVSTLKIQRTQQEDSAVYLCASSPGTYTDTQYFGPGTRLTVL.

To note about this clone: Different DNA sequences within this sample yield the same CDR3. J is TRBJ1-3 and V is TRBV25-1; D uncertain. Trimming took 6 bases from V and 3 from J, leaving 12 bases between them. The germline gives CDR1 MGHDK, CDR2 SYGVNS. The CDR3 consists of 14 residues. CDR3 nucleotides: TGTGCCAGCAGGGCGGGTGGCAGTGGAAACACCATATATTTT. This codes for CASRAGGSGNTIYF.

V and J are TRBV5-1 and TRBJ1-1; 11 bases align to TRBD1. Per germline, CDR1 SGHRS and CDR2 YFSETQ. V shed 4 bases and J 5 bases; nucleotides not matched to a gene: 13. The CDR3 loop spans 17 amino acids. The CDR3 protein is CASSEGTGGKSRTEAFF. The CDR3 nucleotides read TGCGCCAGCAGCGAGGGGACAGGGGGTAAGAGTAGGACTGAAGCTTTCTTT.

The chain uses TRBV6-5 and TRBJ1-3; 9 bases map to TRBD1. Looked up from germline, CDR1 is MNHEY and CDR2 is SVGAGI. The CDR3 extends over 15 amino acids. The V segment lost 6 bases and the J segment 1 base; nucleotides outside the gene matches: 4. The DNA for the CDR3 is TGTGCCAGCAGGGGGGGACAGGGATCTGGAAACACCATATATTTT. This codes for CASRGGQGSGNTIYF.

This sequence joins TRBV5-1 and TRBJ2-5; 7 nucleotides align to TRBD2. The ends lost 1 base at V and 5 bases at J; junction bases unmatched: 8. The germline V gene has CDR1 SGHRS and CDR2 YFSETQ. The CDR3 has 15 amino acids. In DNA form, the CDR3 reads TGCGCCAGCAGCTTGAGGACTAGTGGGACCGAGACCCAGTACTTC. Its protein product is CASSLRTSGTETQYF.

The V gene is TRBV27, the J gene TRBJ1-1; D is undetermined. Trimming pared 3 bases from V and 8 bases from J, leaving 10 bases between. The CDR3 totals 12 residues. Germline V lookup: CDR1 MNHEY, CDR2 SMNVEV (reference sequence). The CDR3 here is CASSFLQGEAFF. The CDR3, as DNA: TGTGCCAGCAGTTTCCTTCAAGGGGAAGCTTTCTTT.

J is TRBJ2-3 and V is TRBV9; 10 bases map to TRBD1. The junction had 8 bases not matched to a gene; V was cut back by 1 base and J by 6 bases. Looked up from germline, CDR1 is SGDLS and CDR2 is YYNGEE. This CDR3 region has 16 residues. In DNA form, the CDR3 reads TGTGCCAGCAGCGTATTACAGGGGACAGGGGCCGATACGCAGTATTTT. It yields the protein CASSVLQGTGADTQYF.

This chain connects TRBV7-9 to TRBJ1-6, with D uncertain. V was cut by 5 bases and J by 10 bases, with 18 bases left in between. This CDR3 contains 15 residues. Germline V CDR1 and CDR2: SEHNR, FQNEAQ (reference sequence). The CDR3 DNA reads TGTGCCAGCAGCCCGGACGGGGTGAGAGGGTCACCCCTCCACTTT. Its protein product is CASSPDGVRGSPLHF.

This clone showed up just once. Written as DNA, the CDR3 is TGTGCCAGTAGTCCAGGACGGGACCTTAACTATGGCTACACCTTC. Its translation: CASSPGRDLNYGYTF. The chain couples TRBV19 to TRBJ1-2; TRBD1 is a possible D gene (5 bases). Trimming took 5 bases from V and 1 from J, leaving 14 bases between them. This CDR3 comprises 15 residues. From germline, CDR1 is LNHDA and CDR2 SQIVND (reference sequence). Full variable domain (missing parts from reference TRBV19 and TRBJ1-2): DGGITQSPKYLFRKEGQNVTLSCEQNLNHDAMYWYRQDPGQGLRLIYYSQIVNDFQKGDIAEGYSVSREKKESFPLTVTSAQKNPTAFYLCASSPGRDLNYGYTFGSGTRLTVV.

V gene TRBV2 combines with J gene TRBJ1-1; TRBD1 aligns across 7 bases. After removal of 5 bases from V and 8 bases from J, the junction contained 5 bases not matched to a gene. This CDR3 has 12 residues. Per germline, CDR1 SNHLY and CDR2 FYNNEI. The CDR3 DNA is TGTGCCAGCAGTCGACAGGGTAGCGAAGCTTTCTTT. Translating gives CASSRQGSEAFF. Drawing the rest from reference TRBV2 and TRBJ1-1, the complete variable domain is EPEVTQTPSHQVTQMGQEVILRCVPISNHLYFYWYRQILGQKVEFLVSFYNNEISEKSEIFDDQFSVERPDGSNFTLKIRSTKLEDSAMYFCASSRQGSEAFFGQGTRLTVV.

As concerns this clone: A much larger clone is a single base away; this may be a read error. The sample carries other DNA sequences with the same CDR3. The V gene is TRBV18, the J gene TRBJ1-1; D perhaps matches TRBD1 (5 bases). This CDR3 spans 13 amino acids. V lost 3 bases and J 0 bases, leaving 5 bases between the germline ends. Germline assignment: CDR1 KGHSH and CDR2 LQKENI. The CDR3 is CASSPDMNTEAFF. Written as DNA, the CDR3 is TGTGCCAGCTCACCGGACATGAACACTGAAGCTTTCTTT.

The chain links TRBV6-6 to TRBJ2-3; 13 nucleotides align to TRBD2. CDR3 length: 16 residues. Germline CDR1 reads MNHNY; CDR2 reads SVGAGI (reference sequence). Trimming cost V 6 bases and J 4 bases; bases outside gene matches: 7. The DNA for the CDR3 is TGTGCCAGCAGCCACGGACTAGCGGGGGTGGCAGATACGCAGTATTTT. Translated: CASSHGLAGVADTQYF.

The chain joins TRBV7-2 to TRBJ2-5, with D perhaps matching TRBD2 (6 bases). This CDR3 is 15 amino acids long. The germline V gene encodes CDR1 SGHTA and CDR2 FQGNSA. Trimming removed 3 bases at V and 0 bases at J, with 11 bases between. CDR3 region: CASSFSGAYQETQYF. CDR3 DNA sequence: TGTGCCAGCAGCTTTAGCGGAGCGTACCAAGAGACCCAGTACTTC.

This clone occurred a few times. The chain has TRBV7-8 and TRBJ1-2, with 7 bases fitting TRBD1. V trimming: 6 bases; J trimming: 8 bases; junction bases outside the gene matches: 15. The germline V gene encodes CDR1 SGHVS and CDR2 FQNEAQ. The CDR3 has 15 amino acids. The DNA of the CDR3 is TGTGCCAGCAGTTTCGGACAGGTCATAACTAGAGGCTACACCTTC. Translated, it gives CASSFGQVITRGYTF.

In the case of this clone: Other DNA sequences in the sample encode the same CDR3. J is TRBJ1-2 and V is TRBV18; TRBD1 matches 8 bases. Germline V CDR1 and CDR2: KGHSH, LQKENI. This CDR3 has 12 residues. With 3 bases clipped from V and 6 bases from J, the junction kept 0 bases outside the gene matches. This chain's CDR3 is CASSPTGDGYTF. The CDR3 nucleotides are TGTGCCAGCTCACCGACAGGGGATGGCTACACCTTC.

The chain combines TRBV18 with TRBJ1-1; D may be TRBD1 (6 bases). The CDR3 is 16 amino acids. Per the germline V gene, CDR1 is KGHSH and CDR2 is LQKENI. V lost 4 bases to trimming and J lost 2 bases, with 17 bases between them. The CDR3 region has the DNA TGTGCCAGCTCACTATCTCGAGGGGGGGGAAACACTGAAGCTTTCTTT. Translated: CASSLSRGGGNTEAFF.

V is TRBV4-3 and J is TRBJ2-3, with D perhaps matching TRBD1 or TRBD2 (5 bases each). There are 17 residues in the CDR3. Trimming removed 4 bases at V and 2 bases at J, with 19 bases between. Per the germline V gene, CDR1 is LGHNA and CDR2 is YSLEER. CDR3 sequence reads: CASSPGTQSSHTDTQYF. The CDR3 bases are TGCGCCAGCAGCCCGGGGACCCAATCTTCGCACACAGATACGCAGTATTTT.

The chain links TRBV4-3 to TRBJ2-2; a possible D gene is TRBD1 (5 bases). V was cut by 2 bases and J by 3 bases, with 16 bases left in between. This CDR3 has 17 amino acids. Germline CDR1 is LGHNA and CDR2 is YSLEER. The DNA for the CDR3 is TGCGCCAGCAGCCAATATTCGCAGGGTATAGACACCGGGGAGCTGTTTTTT. Translating it yields CASSQYSQGIDTGELFF.

This chain uses TRBV6-6 with TRBJ1-4; perhaps TRBD1 as D (5 bases). The CDR3 totals 13 residues. Germline V gene sequence: CDR1 MNHNY, CDR2 SVGAGI (reference sequence). V was trimmed by 8 bases and J by 12 bases, leaving 19 bases between them. DNA of the CDR3: TGTGCCAGCTCTTTGACCGGGACCGCTGAACTGTTTTTT. It encodes CASSLTGTAELFF.

This sequence joins TRBV19 and TRBJ1-1; D gene uncertain. Trimming stripped 4 bases from V and 0 bases from J, with 9 bases between. The CDR3 is made up of 14 amino acids. Germline lookup yields CDR1 LNHDA and CDR2 SQIVND (reference sequence). The CDR3 loop reads CASSTPGMNTEAFF. In nucleotides, the CDR3 is TGTGCCAGTAGTACGCCTGGAATGAACACTGAAGCTTTCTTT.

This chain uses TRBV11-3 with TRBJ2-1; 10 nucleotides line up with TRBD2. The CDR3 length is 15 residues. Germline lookup yields CDR1 SGHNT and CDR2 YENEEA. After removal of 1 base from V and 9 bases from J, the junction contained 6 bases not matched to a gene. The CDR3 DNA reads as TGTGCCAGCAGCTTAGTAAGCGGGGGGGCCATTGAGCAGTTCTTC. Its protein is CASSLVSGGAIEQFF.

This sequence joins TRBV7-9 and TRBJ2-7; 7 bases agree with TRBD1. The CDR3 has 15 residues. Per germline, CDR1 SEHNR and CDR2 FQNEAQ (reference sequence). Losses at the gene ends were 2 bases for V and 1 base for J; bases not matched to a gene: 5. In DNA, the CDR3 is TGTGCCAGCAGCTTAAACCCGGGACAGTCCTACGAGCAGTACTTC. It encodes CASSLNPGQSYEQYF.

CDR3 amino acids: CASSPDLGGGTDTQYF. The CDR3 region has the DNA TGCGCCAGCAGCCCGGACCTAGGAGGGGGCACAGATACGCAGTATTTT. This chain uses TRBV5-1 with TRBJ2-3; D is possibly TRBD2 (6 bases). The CDR3 length is 16 residues. Per the germline V gene, CDR1 is SGHRS and CDR2 is YFSETQ. V was cut by 4 bases and J by 1 base, with 16 bases left in between. The whole variable domain, filled in from reference TRBV5-1 and TRBJ2-3, reads KAGVTQTPRYLIKTRGQQVTLSCSPISGHRSVSWYQQTPGQGLQFLFEYFSETQRNKGNFPGRFSGRQFSNSRSEMNVSTLELGDSALYLCASSPDLGGGTDTQYFGPGTRLTVL.

The J gene is TRBJ1-5, the V gene TRBV6-1; D gene ambiguous. From germline, CDR1 is MNHNS and CDR2 SASEGT. This CDR3 is built from 13 residues. V gave up 4 bases and J gave up 0 bases, with 4 bases separating them. The CDR3 DNA follows: TGTGCCAGCAGTGGTCATAGCAATCAGCCCCAGCATTTT. Its protein is CASSGHSNQPQHF.

The chain combines TRBV6-5 with TRBJ2-7, with TRBD1 matching 8 bases. J gave up 4 bases and V 2 bases, and 4 bases lay outside the gene matches. CDR1 MNHEY and CDR2 SVGAGI come from the germline V gene. This CDR3 has 14 amino acids. The chain's CDR3 is CASSYGRGLYEQYF. The CDR3 nucleotides are TGTGCCAGCAGTTACGGCAGGGGGCTATACGAGCAGTACTTC.

Note on this clone: Other nucleotide sequences from this sample produce the same CDR3. The chain joins TRBV19 to TRBJ2-1; D ambiguous. This CDR3 comprises 12 residues. Trimming pared 9 bases from V and 4 bases from J, leaving 10 bases between. The germline V gene encodes CDR1 LNHDA and CDR2 SQIVND (reference sequence). The chain's CDR3 is CASSSYYNEQFF. CDR3 sequence (DNA): TGTGCCAGCTCTAGTTATTACAATGAGCAGTTCTTC.

The V gene is TRBV28, the J gene TRBJ1-2; D uncertain. V was shortened by 2 bases and J by 5 bases, with 6 bases between the two germline ends. The CDR3 length is 12 residues. Germline V lookup: CDR1 MDHEN, CDR2 SYDVKM. The CDR3 sequence: CASSLTAYGYTF. The CDR3 coding sequence is TGTGCCAGCAGTTTAACAGCTTATGGCTACACCTTC.

This chain connects TRBV5-1 to TRBJ2-5; D is ambiguous. V lost 4 bases, J lost 5 bases, and 15 bases lay in between. In germline, CDR1 is SGHRS, CDR2 YFSETQ. This CDR3 has 14 amino acids. DNA of the CDR3: TGCGCCAGCAGCCCCGCGTGGGATCGTGAGACCCAGTACTTC. Translating it yields CASSPAWDRETQYF.